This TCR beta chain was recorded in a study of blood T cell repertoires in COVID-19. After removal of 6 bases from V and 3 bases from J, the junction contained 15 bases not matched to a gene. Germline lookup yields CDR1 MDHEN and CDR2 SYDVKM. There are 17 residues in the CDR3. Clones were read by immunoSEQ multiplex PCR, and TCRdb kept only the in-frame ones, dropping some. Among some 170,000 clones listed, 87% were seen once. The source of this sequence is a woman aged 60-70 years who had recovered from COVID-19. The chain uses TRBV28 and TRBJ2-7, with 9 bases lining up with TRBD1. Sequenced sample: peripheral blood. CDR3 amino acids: CASRTGQGRGGGYEQYF. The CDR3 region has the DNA TGTGCCAGCAGGACGGGACAGGGTAGGGGAGGGGGCTACGAGCAGTACTTC. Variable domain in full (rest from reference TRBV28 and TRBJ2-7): DVKVTQSSRYLVKRTGEKVFLECVQDMDHENMFWYRQDPGLGLRLIYFSYDVKMKEKGDIPEGYSVSREKKERFSLILESASTNQTSMYLCASRTGQGRGGGYEQYFGPGTRLTVT.